This entry is about one T cell receptor (beta chain). The data were produced by immunoSEQ multiplex PCR, yet TCRdb's version contains in-frame clones alone and is incomplete. This sample has about 6,000 clones, with 70% to 80% found just once. The data derive from a study of preoperative IRX-2 immunotherapy in early breast cancer. Treatment here: preoperative locoregional IRX-2 cytokine immunotherapy. Preoperative locoregional IRX-2 cytokine immunotherapy was tested in the phase Ib source study. The sample in question was tumor tissue, obtained before IRX-2 immunotherapy. This TCR came from a human donor with breast cancer.

The CDR3 is CASSPYRGGIQPQHF. CDR3 nucleotide sequence: TGTGCCAGTAGTCCTTACAGGGGAGGGATTCAGCCCCAGCATTTT. The V gene is TRBV19, the J gene TRBJ1-5, with TRBD1 matching over 7 bases. This CDR3 has 15 amino acids. The V segment lost 5 bases and the J segment 6 bases; nucleotides outside the gene matches: 10. Germline-derived CDR1 and CDR2 are LNHDA and SQIVND (reference sequence).